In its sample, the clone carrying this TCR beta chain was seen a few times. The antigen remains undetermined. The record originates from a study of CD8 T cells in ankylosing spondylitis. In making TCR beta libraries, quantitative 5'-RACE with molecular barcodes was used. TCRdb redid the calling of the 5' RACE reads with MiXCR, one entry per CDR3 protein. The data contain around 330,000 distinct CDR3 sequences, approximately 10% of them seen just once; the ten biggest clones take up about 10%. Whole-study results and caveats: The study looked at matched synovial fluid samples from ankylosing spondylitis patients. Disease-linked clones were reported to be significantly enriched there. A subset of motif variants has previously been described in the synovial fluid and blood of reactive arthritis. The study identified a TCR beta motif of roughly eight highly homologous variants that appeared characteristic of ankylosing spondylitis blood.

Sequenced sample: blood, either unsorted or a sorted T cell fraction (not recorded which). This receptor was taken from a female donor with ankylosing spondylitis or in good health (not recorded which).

CDR3 bases: TGCAGTGCTAGAGATCCCCTACACACAGATACGCAGTATTTT. Its translation: CSARDPLHTDTQYF. The chain combines TRBV20-1 with TRBJ2-3, with D hard to call. The CDR3 is 14 amino acids. V was pared by 0 bases and J by 2 bases, with 9 bases between. Germline V gene sequence: CDR1 DFQATT, CDR2 SNEGSKA (reference sequence).